These 22 T cell receptor beta chains originate from one sample sequenced in a study of tumor-infiltrating lymphocytes in primary liver carcinoma. Making TCR beta cDNA involved around 520 ng total RNA and a constant-region primer. It was through three nested multiplex PCR rounds of slightly modified ARM-PCR that TCR beta libraries arose. Researchers ran the first two PCR rounds for roughly 10 cycles each with TRBV1-TRBV30 forward primers and a C-beta reverse primer. Using its own MiXCR run on the multiplex PCR reads, TCRdb lists one record per CDR3 protein. The sample shows about 120,000 distinct CDR3 sequences, around two thirds of them seen only once. Co-extraction of both nucleic acids (RNA and DNA) used roughly 20-33 mg of unsorted bulk tissue. The sequencing input was liver tumor tissue from sampling region 1. The subset denotes: tumor region T1, superior pole. The receptors shown here come from a woman between 55 and 75 years old with primary liver carcinoma and hepatitis B virus infection.

As to this clonotype: Without the conserved terminal phenylalanine or tryptophan, this CDR3 likely stems from a read error. This chain links TRBV11-2 with TRBJ2-2; D is unclear. Germline assignment: CDR1 SGHAT and CDR2 FQNNGV. Deletions cut 6 bases from V and 4 bases from J, with 15 bases between. The CDR3 covers 15 residues. CDR3 loop: CASSLDDCPTGELFL. CDR3 nucleotide sequence: TGTGCCAGCAGTCTGGACGACTGCCCCACCGGGGAGCTGTTTTTA.

As concerns this clonotype: A much larger clone lies one base from this, so it may be a read error. The V gene is TRBV6-2 or TRBV6-3, the J gene TRBJ1-1; D is ambiguous. This CDR3 is 15 amino acids long. Trimming pared 2 bases from V and 9 bases from J, leaving 19 bases between. Germline CDR1 and CDR2: MNHEY and SVGEGT. The CDR3 DNA reads as TGTGCCAGCAGTTACGGCGGACGGAGGTGCATTAAAGCTTTCTTT. Encoded protein: CASSYGGRRCIKAFF.

On this clonotype itself: One end of the junction fails to match germline, which may point to a read error. V and J are TRBV5-1 and TRBJ2-5; D ambiguous. The CDR3 sequence is 13 residues long. Germline V gene sequence: CDR1 SGHRS, CDR2 YFSETQ. This CDR3 reads CASSLEYQKTQYF. The DNA of the CDR3 is TGCGCCAGCAGCTTGGAATACCAAAAGACCCAGTACTTC.

About this clonotype itself: A read error may explain this, as a much larger clone is one base away. The chain employs TRBV12-3 or TRBV12-4 and TRBJ1-1, with no clear D. The CDR3 extends over 14 amino acids. CDR3 nucleotide sequence: TGTGCCAGCACCCTCGACATCCCGAACACTGGAGCTTTCTTT. Its translation is CASTLDIPNTGAFF.

As for this clonotype: A much larger clonotype is one base distant, so this may be a read error. This sequence joins TRBV6-5 and TRBJ2-7; D is unclear. The CDR3 is made up of 15 amino acids. Germline V gene data show CDR1 as MNHEY and CDR2 as SVGAGI. The CDR3 sequence is CASSYSARRSYEHYF. CDR3 sequence (DNA): TGTGCCAGCAGTTACTCCGCCAGGCGATCCTACGAGCATTACTTC.

This chain joins TRBV7-2 and TRBJ2-7; TRBD2 matches 9 bases. Unmatched junction bases numbered 3, after V lost 1 base and J lost 2 bases. This CDR3 has 15 amino acids. Germline-derived CDR1 and CDR2 are SGHTA and FQGNSA. CDR3 amino acids: CASSLVREGAYEQYF. CDR3 coding DNA: TGTGCCAGCAGCTTAGTGCGGGAGGGAGCCTACGAGCAGTACTTC.

The genes are TRBV11-3 and TRBJ2-7, with TRBD2 identical over 8 bases. CDR1 and CDR2 (germline): SGHNT, YENEEA. J gave up 0 bases and V 0 bases, and 10 bases lay outside the gene matches. CDR3 length: 18 residues. In DNA form, the CDR3 reads TGTGCCAGCAGCTTAGAGATGGCGGGAGGCCGCAGCTCCTACGAGCAGTACTTC. Protein product: CASSLEMAGGRSSYEQYF.

Worth noting for this clonotype: The final CDR3 position lacks the conserved phenylalanine or tryptophan, pointing to a likely read error. V and J are TRBV11-3 and TRBJ2-1, with D maybe TRBD1 (6 bases). Between the trimmed V and J ends, which lost 9 bases and 0 bases, there was a span of 27 bases. Germline V lookup: CDR1 SGHNT, CDR2 YENEEA. The CDR3 consists of 19 residues. CDR3 DNA: TGTGCCAGTAACTTAGATCTTTTTTTCAGGGGAAGCTCCTACAATGAGCAGTTCTTA. Translating it yields CASNLDLFFRGSSYNEQFL.

This clonotype occurred many times. V and J are TRBV30 and TRBJ1-5; the D gene is possibly TRBD1 (5 bases). In germline, CDR1 is GTSNPN, CDR2 SVGIG (reference sequence). Trimming shortened V by 4 bases and J by 5 bases, and 12 bases separated the two germline ends. This CDR3 is 13 amino acids long. The CDR3 protein is CAWNSDTYQPQHF. The CDR3 coding sequence is TGTGCCTGGAACTCGGACACTTATCAGCCCCAGCATTTT.

This clonotype was seen a few times. V and J are TRBV5-1 and TRBJ2-7, with D perhaps matching TRBD1 (6 bases). This CDR3 has 15 amino acids. Germline V gene sequence: CDR1 SGHRS, CDR2 YFSETQ. Trimming removed 4 bases at V and 3 bases at J, with 17 bases between. The CDR3 reads CASSRAQGNVYEQYF. The CDR3 nucleotides read TGCGCCAGCAGCCGCGCTCAGGGGAATGTCTACGAGCAGTACTTC.

With regard to this clonotype: This could be a read error, since a much larger clone is one nucleotide away. The gene calls are TRBV12-3 or TRBV12-4 and TRBJ2-3; 10 positions match TRBD2. The CDR3 spans 16 residues. The CDR3 region has the DNA TGTGCCAGCAGGGCTAGCGGGAGACCTAGCATAGATACGCAGTATTTT. This gives the protein CASRASGRPSIDTQYF.

This clonotype counts as medium-sized (0.01 to 0.1%). For the CDR3, the DNA is TGTGCCAGCAGCTTAGAGCGGGCGGGAGGGAGCAATGAGCAGTTCTTC. Protein sequence: CASSLERAGGSNEQFF. The rearrangement uses TRBV11-2 and TRBJ2-1; 9 positions agree with TRBD2. The CDR3 covers 16 residues. The trim removed 0 bases at V and 6 bases at J, leaving 6 bases unmatched. In germline, CDR1 is SGHAT, CDR2 FQNNGV. The whole variable domain, remainder taken from reference TRBV11-2 and TRBJ2-1, is EAGVAQSPRYKIIEKRQSVAFWCNPISGHATLYWYQQILGQGPKLLIQFQNNGVVDDSQLPKDRFSAERLKGVDSTLKIQPAKLEDSAVYLCASSLERAGGSNEQFFGPGTRLTVL.

This chain uses TRBV11-2 with TRBJ2-3; possibly TRBD1 for D (6 bases). The ends were cut back, 6 bases at V and 6 bases at J, with 13 bases in the middle. Per germline, CDR1 SGHAT and CDR2 FQNNGV. CDR3 length: 13 amino acids. The CDR3 is CASRRDMTDTQYF. In DNA form, the CDR3 reads TGTGCCAGCAGGAGGGACATGACGGATACGCAGTATTTT.

Note on this clonotype: A read error may be the cause here, since a much bigger clone is one base away. This sequence joins TRBV29-1 and TRBJ1-1; the match to TRBD1 covers 9 bases. Per the germline V gene, CDR1 is SQVTM and CDR2 is ANQGSEA. The CDR3 runs 14 residues. After removal of 5 bases from V and 7 bases from J, the junction contained 11 bases not matched to a gene. CDR3 DNA: TGCAGCGTTCTCCTTCTGGACAGGGGAGTTGAAGCTTTCTTT. Translating it yields CSVLLLDRGVEAFF.

This clonotype occurred many times. The J gene is TRBJ2-2, the V gene TRBV29-1, with 8 positions matching TRBD1. This CDR3 comprises 13 residues. With V trimmed by 4 bases and J by 4 bases, 2 bases remained unmatched. In germline, CDR1 is SQVTM, CDR2 ANQGSEA. The CDR3 here is CSVVTGGTGELFF. CDR3 sequence (DNA): TGCAGCGTTGTAACAGGGGGCACCGGGGAGCTGTTTTTT.

This chain links TRBV2 with TRBJ2-3, with D hard to call. Deletions cut 8 bases from V and 2 bases from J, with 14 bases between. This CDR3 spans 14 amino acids. Looked up from germline, CDR1 is SNHLY and CDR2 is FYNNEI. The CDR3 here is CASVGAWTTDTQYF. The CDR3 DNA follows: TGTGCCAGCGTTGGAGCGTGGACCACAGATACGCAGTATTTT.

As regards this clonotype: The junction and the germline gene differ at one end; a read error may be behind it. This chain links TRBV6-1 with TRBJ1-2, with 10 bases that match TRBD1. Germline-derived CDR1 and CDR2 are MNHNS and SASEGT. This CDR3 region has 15 residues. The CDR3: CASNERTGGSYGYTF. The CDR3 coding sequence is TGTGCCAGCAATGAAAGGACAGGGGGTTCCTATGGCTACACCTTC.

The rearrangement links TRBV10-3 to TRBJ1-5; D unclear. V shed 10 bases and J shed 0 bases, with 16 bases lying between them. Germline values: CDR1 ENHRY, CDR2 SYGVKD. CDR3 length: 15 residues. The CDR3 here is CATQPQDASNQPQHF. The CDR3, as DNA: TGTGCCACCCAGCCCCAGGACGCTAGCAATCAGCCCCAGCATTTT.

With regard to this clonotype: One junction end disagrees with the germline gene, perhaps due to a read error. The chain joins TRBV11-1 to TRBJ2-3; 8 bases match TRBD2. The CDR3 has 15 residues. Germline V CDR1 and CDR2: SGHAT, FQDESV (reference sequence). The CDR3 DNA follows: TGTGCCAGTAGCTTCCGTAGCGGGGGCACAGATACGCAGTATTTT. Encoded protein: CASSFRSGGTDTQYF.

On this clonotype: This could be a read error, since a much larger clone is one nucleotide away. The chain recombines TRBV6-2 or TRBV6-3 with TRBJ2-2; 8 bases line up with TRBD1. The CDR3 extends over 15 amino acids. Germline lookup yields CDR1 MNHEY and CDR2 SVGEGT. The CDR3 DNA reads as TGTGCCAGCAACGCAGGGGGCACGGAGACCGGGAAGCTGTTTTTT. Translating gives CASNAGGTETGKLFF.

The chain uses TRBV7-9 and TRBJ2-7, with 11 bases lining up with TRBD2. From germline, CDR1 is SEHNR and CDR2 FQNEAQ (reference sequence). Trimming at V came to 5 bases and at J to 4 bases, leaving 13 bases not matched to a gene. CDR3 size: 17 residues. The CDR3 DNA follows: TGTGCCAGCAGCCCCCTTCCCATTAGCGGGAGGGGTTACGAGCAGTACTTC. Translation: CASSPLPISGRGYEQYF.

About this clonotype: One junction end does not reproduce the germline sequence, and a read error may be involved. The chain recombines TRBV11-2 with TRBJ2-1; 13 positions match TRBD2. Germline CDR1 reads SGHAT; CDR2 reads FQNNGV. The CDR3 has 17 residues. The CDR3 region has the DNA TGTGCCAACAGCAGGAGACTAGCGGGAGGACCAGGGGGTGAGCAGTTCTTC. Its protein is CANSRRLAGGPGGEQFF.